The 28 T cell receptor beta chains reported below all come from one sample, sequenced in a study of cytomegalovirus exposure and HLA in healthy donors. It was with 60 Vbeta and 13 Jbeta primers that the PCR ran. Clones were sequenced by immunoSEQ multiplex PCR, and TCRdb holds only the in-frame ones, with some missing. The sample holds more than 110,000 clones, roughly two thirds seen once. The sample was PBMCs. The receptors were sampled from a human donor in good health.

This chain connects TRBV19 to TRBJ1-5, with D unresolved. Between the trimmed V and J ends, which lost 5 bases and 1 base, there was a span of 9 bases. This CDR3 spans 14 amino acids. Germline lookup yields CDR1 LNHDA and CDR2 SQIVND (reference sequence). The CDR3 here is CASSPGESNQPQHF. CDR3 sequence (DNA): TGTGCCAGTAGTCCGGGAGAAAGCAATCAGCCCCAGCATTTT.

The chain joins TRBV10-3 to TRBJ2-1; TRBD2 matches 12 bases. There are 17 residues in the CDR3. Looked up from germline, CDR1 is ENHRY and CDR2 is SYGVKD. Trimming took 10 bases from V and 0 from J; bases not matched to a gene: 10. CDR3 in amino acids: CASSTSGGYSSYNEQFF. In DNA, the CDR3 is TGTGCCAGCTCGACTAGCGGGGGTTACTCCTCCTACAATGAGCAGTTCTTC.

The chain combines TRBV5-1 with TRBJ2-3; the D gene is possibly TRBD2 (7 bases). This CDR3 is 15 amino acids long. Trimming pared 2 bases from V and 1 base from J, leaving 11 bases between. CDR1 and CDR2 (germline): SGHRS, YFSETQ. In DNA form, the CDR3 reads TGCGCCAGCAGCTTTGGGCGGGGGCGCACAGATACGCAGTATTTT. It encodes CASSFGRGRTDTQYF.

This clone has just a few counts. CDR3 sequence (DNA): TGTGCCAGCAGCCCGACTAGCGCCCACACAGATACGCAGTATTTT. Translation: CASSPTSAHTDTQYF. This sequence joins TRBV6-5 and TRBJ2-3; TRBD2 matches 8 bases. The CDR3 runs 15 residues. The germline gives CDR1 MNHEY, CDR2 SVGAGI. V lost 6 bases, J lost 2 bases, and 7 bases stayed unmatched.

The chain employs TRBV15 and TRBJ1-1, with no clear D. Trimming cost V 1 base and J 4 bases, with 10 bases left between them. CDR1 and CDR2 (germline): LNHNV, YYDKDF (reference sequence). The CDR3 loop spans 14 amino acids. This CDR3 is CATSRGYRATEAFF. The CDR3 coding sequence is TGTGCCACCAGCAGAGGGTACAGAGCCACTGAAGCTTTCTTT.

The CDR3 sequence is CASSYAGGVDTEAFF. The CDR3 nucleotides read TGTGCCAGCAGTTACGCGGGGGGCGTTGACACTGAAGCTTTCTTT. J is TRBJ1-1 and V is TRBV6-6; D may be TRBD1 (6 bases). V dropped 2 bases and J dropped 3 bases, with 13 bases sitting between them. Per germline, CDR1 MNHNY and CDR2 SVGAGI (reference sequence). CDR3 length equals 15 residues.

The chain joins TRBV11-2 to TRBJ2-7, with D possibly being TRBD2 (7 bases). The CDR3 consists of 15 residues. Germline lookup yields CDR1 SGHAT and CDR2 FQNNGV. V was clipped by 1 base and J by 6 bases, with 16 bases between them. Here the CDR3 DNA reads TGTGCCAGCAGCTTAGTAAGGGGGAGGGGCGGCGAGCAGTACTTC. This gives the protein CASSLVRGRGGEQYF.

The V call is TRBV6-1, the J call TRBJ2-3; 10 bases line up with TRBD2. V was clipped by 3 bases and J by 4 bases; unmatched bases: 7. From germline, CDR1 is MNHNS and CDR2 SASEGT. This CDR3 spans 16 amino acids. CDR3 sequence: CASSDTSGAGADTQYF. CDR3 nucleotides: TGTGCCAGCAGTGATACTAGCGGGGCGGGGGCAGATACGCAGTATTTT.

This clone has a single count. V usage is TRBV6-6 and J usage is TRBJ2-3, with D unclear. CDR1 is MNHNY, CDR2 SVGAGI, per germline (reference sequence). Trimming cost V 1 base and J 4 bases, with 9 bases left between them. The CDR3 is 14 amino acids. The chain's CDR3 is CASSYLSRADTQYF. CDR3 DNA sequence: TGTGCCAGCAGTTACTTATCCCGAGCAGATACGCAGTATTTT.

The chain combines TRBV7-9 with TRBJ2-2; possibly TRBD1 for D (6 bases). The germline V and J ends were trimmed by 4 bases and 5 bases, with 14 bases remaining between them. The CDR3 has 15 residues. Per germline, CDR1 SEHNR and CDR2 FQNEAQ (reference sequence). CDR3 sequence reads: CASSSTDRMTGELFF. The CDR3 nucleotides are TGTGCCAGCAGCTCCACGGACAGAATGACCGGGGAGCTGTTTTTT.

The chain couples TRBV4-1 to TRBJ2-5; tentative D call: TRBD2 (5 bases). Germline V lookup: CDR1 MGHRA, CDR2 YSYEKL. This CDR3 contains 15 residues. V dropped 2 bases and J dropped 0 bases, with 10 bases sitting between them. The CDR3 DNA reads as TGCGCCAGCAGCCAAAGCGCGGGCGACCAAGAGACCCAGTACTTC. This gives the protein CASSQSAGDQETQYF.

The V call is TRBV5-1, the J call TRBJ2-1, with 7 bases lining up with TRBD2. This CDR3 has 15 residues. CDR1 is SGHRS, CDR2 YFSETQ, per germline. The V and J ends lost 5 bases and 2 bases, in that order; junction bases with no gene match: 7. The CDR3 sequence is CASRRESGAYNEQFF. CDR3 coding DNA: TGCGCCAGCAGGAGGGAGAGCGGGGCCTACAATGAGCAGTTCTTC. The variable domain in full, with the rest retrieved from reference TRBV5-1 and TRBJ2-1, is KAGVTQTPRYLIKTRGQQVTLSCSPISGHRSVSWYQQTPGQGLQFLFEYFSETQRNKGNFPGRFSGRQFSNSRSEMNVSTLELGDSALYLCASRRESGAYNEQFFGPGTRLTVL.

The chain couples TRBV7-8 to TRBJ2-1; maybe TRBD2 (5 bases). The CDR3 contains 14 residues. Germline CDR1 is SGHVS and CDR2 is FQNEAQ. The V end lost 2 bases, the J end lost 8 bases, and 13 bases lay between the germline ends. CDR3 in amino acids: CASSLITLRDEQFF. CDR3 sequence (DNA): TGTGCCAGCAGCTTAATAACATTGAGGGATGAGCAGTTCTTC.

This clone was recorded once. This chain links TRBV27 with TRBJ2-3, with D possibly matching TRBD1 (6 bases). V dropped 3 bases and J dropped 7 bases, with 11 bases sitting between them. Germline values: CDR1 MNHEY, CDR2 SMNVEV (reference sequence). The length of the CDR3 is 13 residues. CDR3 residues: CASSFRGPYTQYF. In DNA, the CDR3 is TGTGCCAGCAGTTTCAGGGGTCCATATACGCAGTATTTT.

This rearrangement joins TRBV10-3 to TRBJ1-1; 7 bases map to TRBD1. In germline, CDR1 is ENHRY, CDR2 SYGVKD. With 5 bases clipped from V and 5 bases from J, the junction kept 8 bases outside the gene matches. CDR3 size: 14 residues. The CDR3, as DNA: TGTGCCATCAGTTTTAGGGGGCCGGGAACTGAAGCTTTCTTT. Translation gives CAISFRGPGTEAFF.

The rearrangement links TRBV2 to TRBJ1-4, with 10 nucleotides matching TRBD1. Trimming took 6 bases from V and 13 from J; bases not matched to a gene: 8. The CDR3 has 13 amino acids. Germline loops: CDR1 SNHLY, CDR2 FYNNEI. The CDR3 sequence is CASSEGDRGLLFF. The CDR3 nucleotides are TGTGCCAGCAGCGAGGGGGACAGGGGTTTACTGTTTTTT.

The CDR3 sequence: CASSFLFRGHQPQHF. For the CDR3, the DNA is TGTGCCAGCAGTTTTCTGTTCAGGGGTCACCAGCCCCAGCATTTT. The chain uses TRBV21-1 and TRBJ1-5; the D call of TRBD1 is as the table states it, not checked on the DNA. TRBV21-1 is flagged as a pseudogene. The CDR3 spans 15 residues.

This rearrangement joins TRBV21-1 to TRBJ2-7; the tabulated D call, TRBD2, remains unverified against the DNA. TRBV21-1 is given as a pseudogene. The CDR3 runs 14 residues. CDR3 nucleotides: TGTGCCAGCAGCGCAATAACCGGGATCCACGGGCAGTACTTC. Its protein product is CASSAITGIHGQYF.

The chain employs TRBV6-5 and TRBJ1-1; D is possibly TRBD1 (6 bases). Trimming took off 4 bases at V and 1 base at J, with 10 bases between the two ends. Per the germline V gene, CDR1 is MNHEY and CDR2 is SVGAGI. The length of the CDR3 is 14 residues. CDR3 region: CASSSRTANTEAFF. CDR3 nucleotides: TGTGCCAGCAGTTCCCGGACAGCGAACACTGAAGCTTTCTTT.

The chain couples TRBV5-1 to TRBJ1-1, with a weak D call TRBD1 (5 bases). Germline CDR1 is SGHRS and CDR2 is YFSETQ. The CDR3 consists of 13 residues. V dropped 4 bases and J dropped 4 bases, with 11 bases sitting between them. DNA for the CDR3: TGCGCCAGCAGCATTGGGGGGACCACTGAAGCTTTCTTT. Translating it yields CASSIGGTTEAFF.

The DNA of the CDR3 is TGCGCCAGCAGGGCGGGAAACACAGATACGCAGTATTTT. It is translated as CASRAGNTDTQYF. The rearrangement links TRBV10-2 to TRBJ2-3, with a tentative D call TRBD2 (6 bases). CDR1 and CDR2 (germline): WSHSY, SAAADI. Trimming stripped 6 bases from V and 2 bases from J, with 9 bases between. The CDR3 covers 13 residues.

This chain uses TRBV7-9 with TRBJ2-1, with TRBD1 identical over 7 bases. The germline CDR1 and CDR2 sequences are SEHNR and FQNEAQ (reference sequence). The CDR3 loop spans 16 amino acids. Losses at the gene ends were 5 bases for V and 5 bases for J; bases not matched to a gene: 12. The CDR3 here is CASSLWDSVGDNEQFF. The CDR3 region has the DNA TGTGCCAGCAGCCTATGGGACAGCGTGGGGGACAATGAGCAGTTCTTC.

In nucleotides, the CDR3 is TGTGCCAGCAGGGACAGGGAGTCCGGGGCCAACGTCCTGACTTTC. It translates to CASRDRESGANVLTF. The chain couples TRBV2 to TRBJ2-6; 8 bases map to TRBD1. J lost 4 bases, V lost 6 bases, and 5 bases had no gene match. This CDR3 comprises 15 residues. Germline CDR1 is SNHLY and CDR2 is FYNNEI.

A few counts support this clone. The chain recombines TRBV6-5 with TRBJ1-3; D is uncertain. With 6 bases removed from V and 3 bases from J, the gap between germline ends came to 9 bases. The length of the CDR3 is 13 residues. Germline V lookup: CDR1 MNHEY, CDR2 SVGAGI. CDR3 protein: CASRESNGNTIYF. In DNA form, the CDR3 reads TGTGCCAGCAGAGAATCTAATGGAAACACCATATATTTT.

This clone was counted only a few times. The chain uses TRBV7-8 and TRBJ1-1; D is unresolved. V was cut by 0 bases and J by 7 bases, with 6 bases left in between. The length of the CDR3 is 12 residues. Germline loops: CDR1 SGHVS, CDR2 FQNEAQ. CDR3 amino acids: CASSLASGEAFF. CDR3 sequence (DNA): TGTGCCAGCAGCTTAGCCTCCGGTGAAGCTTTCTTT.

The V gene is TRBV18, the J gene TRBJ2-5; 8 bases map to TRBD2. The CDR3 totals 15 residues. CDR1 is KGHSH, CDR2 LQKENI, per germline. V lost 2 bases, J lost 5 bases, and 7 bases stayed unmatched. This chain's CDR3 is CASSPGTSNIETQYF. In DNA form, the CDR3 reads TGTGCCAGCTCACCAGGGACTAGTAACATTGAGACCCAGTACTTC.

The genes are TRBV28 and TRBJ2-5; maybe TRBD1 (6 bases). This CDR3 spans 15 amino acids. Germline-derived CDR1 and CDR2 are MDHEN and SYDVKM. V lost 2 bases and J lost 2, with 12 bases in between. CDR3 loop: CASSLDGTIQETQYF. DNA for the CDR3: TGTGCCAGCAGTTTAGACGGGACAATTCAAGAGACCCAGTACTTC. The full variable domain, in which reference TRBV28 and TRBJ2-5 provide the parts outside the CDR3, is DVKVTQSSRYLVKRTGEKVFLECVQDMDHENMFWYRQDPGLGLRLIYFSYDVKMKEKGDIPEGYSVSREKKERFSLILESASTNQTSMYLCASSLDGTIQETQYFGPGTRLLVL.

The V and J genes are TRBV10-1 and TRBJ1-1, with D tentatively TRBD1 (5 bases). Germline V gene data show CDR1 as WNHNN and CDR2 as SYGVQD (reference sequence). The V end lost 5 bases, the J end lost 1 base, and 8 bases lay between the germline ends. The CDR3 is 13 residues long. CDR3 loop: CASSLTGNTEAFF. CDR3 nucleotide sequence: TGCGCCAGCAGTTTAACAGGGAACACTGAAGCTTTCTTT.